These 31 T cell receptor beta chains were all obtained from the same sample, sequenced in a study of regulatory T cells in long-lasting Graves disease. Arm-PCR with iRepertoire HTBI primers amplified the CDR3 regions for these TCR beta libraries. Via MiXCR, TCRdb re-called the multiplex PCR reads, giving one row per CDR3 protein. The data hold 530,000 or so distinct CDR3 sequences, with about 16% observed a single time. Time point described: newly diagnosed GD, antithyroid drugs for less than 3 months. PBMC RNA was the source of the TCR library. The sample was also linked to a second study, of T cells in Graves' hyperthyroidism and ophthalmopathy.

Sequenced material: peripheral blood mononuclear cells (PBMCs), taken at new diagnosis, from a patient treated with antithyroid drugs. All receptors derive from a man aged 18 to 29 with Graves disease.

The rearrangement joins TRBV20-1 to TRBJ1-2; D is unclear. CDR1 is DFQATT and CDR2 is SNEGSKA in the germline V gene (reference sequence). V lost 3 bases, J lost 6 bases, and 14 bases lay in between. This CDR3 is 13 amino acids long. CDR3 residues: CSASLGGADGYTF. DNA for the CDR3: TGCAGTGCTAGCTTGGGAGGTGCGGATGGCTACACCTTC.

Points on this clonotype: This clone may be a read error of a much larger clone one base away. The chain links TRBV29-1 to TRBJ1-1; no reliable D call. CDR1 SQVTM and CDR2 ANQGSEA come from the germline V gene. Trimming stripped 4 bases from V and 0 bases from J, with 15 bases between. The CDR3 has 15 amino acids. The CDR3 DNA follows: TGCAGCGTTGTAGGTGGATGGGCTATGAACACTGAAGCTTTCTTT. It codes for CSVVGGWAMNTEAFF.

The chain carries TRBV7-8 and TRBJ2-2; possible D gene TRBD2, 5 bases. The CDR3 runs to 15 residues. Germline values: CDR1 SGHVS, CDR2 FQNEAQ. Trimming left V 5 bases short and J 0 bases short, with 10 bases between. The CDR3 reads CASSPRLTNTGELFF. Written as DNA, the CDR3 is TGTGCCAGCAGCCCCAGACTAACGAACACCGGGGAGCTGTTTTTT.

The chain links TRBV6-2 or TRBV6-3 to TRBJ2-7, with D uncertain. Germline CDR1 reads MNHEY; CDR2 reads SVGEGT. The CDR3 covers 15 residues. The germline V and J ends were trimmed by 5 bases and 2 bases, with 16 bases remaining between them. The CDR3 loop reads CASSEMEGWPYEQYF. CDR3 sequence (DNA): TGTGCCAGCAGTGAAATGGAAGGGTGGCCCTACGAGCAGTACTTC.

This clonotype was recorded at least ten times. The rearrangement links TRBV6-1 to TRBJ1-1; 9 bases line up with TRBD1. The CDR3 has 15 residues. Per germline, CDR1 MNHNS and CDR2 SASEGT. Unmatched junction bases numbered 11, after V lost 7 bases and J lost 5 bases. CDR3 protein: CASKLQQGARTEAFF. DNA for the CDR3: TGTGCCAGCAAACTACAACAGGGGGCGCGTACTGAAGCTTTCTTT.

The chain employs TRBV27 and TRBJ2-7; TRBD1 is a possible D gene (6 bases). The CDR3 is made up of 14 amino acids. Trimming removed 3 bases at V and 2 bases at J, with 11 bases between. The V gene's germline CDR1 is MNHEY and CDR2 SMNVEV (reference sequence). The CDR3 coding sequence is TGTGCCAGCAGTTTCACCGGGACACCCTACGAGCAGTACTTC. Translated: CASSFTGTPYEQYF.

This chain joins TRBV11-3 and TRBJ2-5; tentative D call: TRBD2 (6 bases). Trimming removed 3 bases at V and 0 bases at J, with 11 bases between. The germline V gene encodes CDR1 SGHNT and CDR2 YENEEA. This CDR3 has 15 residues. The CDR3, as DNA: TGTGCCAGCAGCTTGGGCGGGACGTACCAAGAGACCCAGTACTTC. Encoded protein: CASSLGGTYQETQYF.

In its sample, this clonotype was seen a few times. The DNA for the CDR3 is TGTGCCAGCAGCGCCAAGACTAGCGGGAGTGGTTATGAGCAGTTCTTC. Protein product: CASSAKTSGSGYEQFF. The rearrangement uses TRBV9 and TRBJ2-1; 12 positions match TRBD2. Germline CDR1 SGDLS, CDR2 YYNGEE. V shed 3 bases and J 8 bases; nucleotides not matched to a gene: 9. There are 16 residues in the CDR3.

This clonotype showed up many times. The chain couples TRBV28 to TRBJ1-2; tentative D call: TRBD1 (6 bases). Germline loops: CDR1 MDHEN, CDR2 SYDVKM. V shed 6 bases and J shed 4 bases, with 15 bases lying between them. CDR3 size: 14 residues. CDR3 nucleotide sequence: TGTGCCAGCAGACAAGAGACAGGACTCTATGGCTACACCTTC. Its protein is CASRQETGLYGYTF.

The V call is TRBV10-1, the J call TRBJ2-1; TRBD2 matches 14 bases. The length of the CDR3 is 16 residues. The germline CDR1 and CDR2 sequences are WNHNN and SYGVQD (reference sequence). V lost 0 bases and J lost 8; bases outside the gene matches: 3. The CDR3 sequence is CASSESGTSGRDEQFF. For the CDR3, the DNA is TGCGCCAGCAGTGAGTCGGGGACTAGCGGGAGAGATGAGCAGTTCTTC.

This clonotype came up many times. The chain's CDR3 is CASRGHPQVRNEQFF. In DNA form, the CDR3 reads TGTGCCAGCAGGGGCCACCCCCAGGTTAGAAATGAGCAGTTCTTC. The chain recombines TRBV2 with TRBJ2-1; D uncertain. V lost 6 bases to trimming and J lost 7 bases, with 19 bases between them. From germline, CDR1 is SNHLY and CDR2 FYNNEI. The CDR3 runs to 15 residues.

This rearrangement joins TRBV2 to TRBJ2-5; 8 nucleotides agree with TRBD2. V lost 7 bases and J lost 2; bases outside the gene matches: 9. The CDR3 spans 15 residues. Per germline, CDR1 SNHLY and CDR2 FYNNEI. In DNA form, the CDR3 reads TGTGCCAGCAACATAGGGGGGACTAGTCAAGAGACCCAGTACTTC. Translated, it gives CASNIGGTSQETQYF.

This clonotype has at least ten counts. The chain links TRBV28 to TRBJ2-3, with D unclear. CDR3 length: 13 residues. Between the trimmed V and J ends, which lost 5 bases and 4 bases, there was a span of 10 bases. CDR1 and CDR2 (germline): MDHEN, SYDVKM. CDR3 sequence reads: CASSSTSPDTQYF. The CDR3 nucleotides read TGTGCCAGCAGTAGTACGAGCCCAGATACGCAGTATTTT.

The chain carries TRBV5-6 and TRBJ2-5; no clear D. The CDR3 extends over 12 amino acids. Trimming took off 4 bases at V and 5 bases at J, with 9 bases between the two ends. Germline V CDR1 and CDR2: SGHDT, YYEEEE. CDR3 bases: TGTGCCAGCAGCACCTTCCCGGAGACCCAGTACTTC. This encodes CASSTFPETQYF.

Many counts were recorded for this clonotype. The gene calls are TRBV20-1 and TRBJ1-1; maybe TRBD1 (6 bases). V lost 6 bases and J lost 1, with 12 bases in between. Germline CDR1 reads DFQATT; CDR2 reads SNEGSKA (reference sequence). This CDR3 has 13 amino acids. Here the CDR3 DNA reads TGCAGTGCCCCAGGGGTCGCGAACACTGAAGCTTTCTTT. Translation gives CSAPGVANTEAFF.

This chain links TRBV27 with TRBJ1-1; D perhaps matches TRBD1 (5 bases). Deletions cut 2 bases from V and 0 bases from J, with 10 bases between. The CDR3 totals 15 residues. Germline-derived CDR1 and CDR2 are MNHEY and SMNVEV (reference sequence). The CDR3 region has the DNA TGTGCCAGCAGTTTACGGAGGGGAATGAACACTGAAGCTTTCTTT. Translation gives CASSLRRGMNTEAFF.

This clonotype was counted many times. This chain links TRBV27 with TRBJ1-5; TRBD1 matches 9 bases. This CDR3 comprises 16 residues. J was trimmed by 4 bases and V by 5 bases; bases with no gene match: 9. The germline gives CDR1 MNHEY, CDR2 SMNVEV (reference sequence). The CDR3 coding sequence is TGTGCCAGCAGTCCTCACCCACAGGGGGCTAATCAGCCCCAGCATTTT. Amino acid sequence: CASSPHPQGANQPQHF.

This chain joins TRBV6-2 or TRBV6-3 and TRBJ2-3; D remains ambiguous. This CDR3 contains 14 residues. The germline V gene has CDR1 MNHEY and CDR2 SVGEGT. Trimming stripped 2 bases from V and 0 bases from J, with 6 bases between. This CDR3 reads CASSYGASTDTQYF. CDR3 coding DNA: TGTGCCAGCAGTTACGGCGCGAGCACAGATACGCAGTATTTT.

The V and J genes are TRBV28 and TRBJ2-1; TRBD2 agrees at 14 bases. The CDR3 is 20 amino acids. V was pared by 5 bases and J by 0 bases, with 12 bases of the junction left unmatched. CDR1 and CDR2 (germline): MDHEN, SYDVKM. The CDR3 DNA reads TGTGCCAGCAGTCTAAACCCCGGGACTAGCGGGGGAAGCTCCTACAATGAGCAGTTCTTC. Translated: CASSLNPGTSGGSSYNEQFF.

The sample holds many counts of this clonotype. The chain recombines TRBV15 with TRBJ1-5; a possible D gene is TRBD1 (5 bases). This CDR3 is built from 14 residues. Trimming left V 0 bases short and J 6 bases short, with 9 bases between. The germline V gene has CDR1 LNHNV and CDR2 YYDKDF (reference sequence). CDR3 loop: CATSRDLDSQPQHF. The CDR3 DNA is TGTGCCACCAGCAGAGATCTCGACAGTCAGCCCCAGCATTTT.

This clonotype was counted many times. The genes are TRBV5-1 and TRBJ1-1, with 9 bases fitting TRBD1. The ends lost 6 bases at V and 4 bases at J; junction bases unmatched: 10. CDR1 and CDR2 from the germline V gene are SGHRS and YFSETQ. This CDR3 spans 15 amino acids. The CDR3 loop reads CASIPGQGSSTEAFF. The CDR3 DNA reads TGCGCCAGCATCCCGGGACAGGGCTCGAGCACTGAAGCTTTCTTT.

The chain is built from TRBV5-1 and TRBJ2-3, with D tentatively TRBD1 or TRBD2 (5 bases each). The germline V gene encodes CDR1 SGHRS and CDR2 YFSETQ. The CDR3 runs to 15 residues. The V end lost 0 bases, the J end lost 0 bases, and 8 bases lay between the germline ends. Written as DNA, the CDR3 is TGCGCCAGCAGCTTGGTGGGGGACAGCACAGATACGCAGTATTTT. Protein sequence: CASSLVGDSTDTQYF.

This sequence joins TRBV9 and TRBJ2-5, with D uncertain. Germline V gene sequence: CDR1 SGDLS, CDR2 YYNGEE. Trimming took 0 bases from V and 4 from J, leaving 13 bases between them. This CDR3 is built from 15 residues. CDR3 in amino acids: CASSVGGSGAETQYF. The CDR3 DNA sequence: TGTGCCAGCAGCGTAGGCGGTTCGGGTGCAGAGACCCAGTACTTC.

This clonotype was observed many times. DNA for the CDR3: TGTGCCTGGAGCATCGACACCGGGGAGCTGTTTTTT. Residues: CAWSIDTGELFF. The gene calls are TRBV30 and TRBJ2-2, with unresolved D. The CDR3 totals 12 residues. Trimming shortened V by 3 bases and J by 3 bases, and 5 bases separated the two germline ends. Per germline, CDR1 GTSNPN and CDR2 SVGIG (reference sequence). Variable domain in full (rest from reference TRBV30 and TRBJ2-2): SQTIHQWPATLVQPVGSPLSLECTVEGTSNPNLYWYRQAAGRGLQLLFYSVGIGQISSEVPQNLSASRPQDRQFILSSKKLLLSDSGFYLCAWSIDTGELFFGEGSRLTVL.

This clonotype was found many times. The V gene is TRBV2, the J gene TRBJ1-1; 12 bases align to TRBD1. The CDR3 sequence is 17 residues long. Germline V gene data show CDR1 as SNHLY and CDR2 as FYNNEI. After removal of 9 bases from V and 0 bases from J, the junction contained 11 bases not matched to a gene. The CDR3 sequence is CARAGTGGFPLNTEAFF. Here the CDR3 DNA reads TGTGCCAGGGCAGGGACAGGGGGCTTTCCCTTGAACACTGAAGCTTTCTTT.

J is TRBJ1-2 and V is TRBV30; D might be TRBD1 (6 bases). The V gene's germline CDR1 is GTSNPN and CDR2 SVGIG (reference sequence). V was cut by 0 bases and J by 6 bases, with 11 bases left in between. The CDR3 sequence is 13 residues long. CDR3 sequence: CAWSVLQGHGYTF. DNA for the CDR3: TGTGCCTGGAGTGTACTCCAGGGGCATGGCTACACCTTC.

This clonotype occurred many times. This chain uses TRBV7-3 with TRBJ2-3, with D possibly matching TRBD2 (5 bases). V lost 5 bases to trimming and J lost 4 bases, with 13 bases between them. The CDR3 length is 14 residues. Germline V CDR1 and CDR2: SGHTA, FQGTGA. The CDR3 spells CASSPTPRADTQYF. The CDR3 nucleotides are TGTGCCAGCAGCCCAACACCGCGGGCAGATACGCAGTATTTT.

This clonotype has ten or more counts. The genes are TRBV7-9 and TRBJ2-1, with TRBD1 as a possible D gene (6 bases). The CDR3 is made up of 16 amino acids. V was trimmed by 5 bases and J by 4 bases, leaving 18 bases between them. Per germline, CDR1 SEHNR and CDR2 FQNEAQ (reference sequence). CDR3: CASSPRGQGLYNEQFF. Written as DNA, the CDR3 is TGTGCCAGCAGCCCCCGAGGGCAGGGGTTATACAATGAGCAGTTCTTC.

This chain connects TRBV9 to TRBJ2-1; 13 bases match TRBD2. CDR3 length: 19 residues. With V trimmed by 1 base and J by 4 bases, 11 bases remained unmatched. Germline V gene sequence: CDR1 SGDLS, CDR2 YYNGEE. The CDR3 coding sequence is TGTGCCAGCAGCGTAATGGCCCGGACTAGCGGGAGTAGTTACAATGAGCAGTTCTTC. Residues: CASSVMARTSGSSYNEQFF.

A few counts support this clonotype. This chain connects TRBV10-3 to TRBJ2-2; 12 bases match TRBD1. The CDR3 has 17 amino acids. V shed 9 bases and J 3 bases; nucleotides not matched to a gene: 11. CDR1 and CDR2 (germline): ENHRY, SYGVKD. The chain's CDR3 is CAITGTGGAWDTGELFF. CDR3 in DNA: TGTGCCATAACCGGGACAGGGGGCGCATGGGACACCGGGGAGCTGTTTTTT.

This clonotype turned up a few times. The chain couples TRBV12-3 or TRBV12-4 to TRBJ1-5; TRBD1 is a possible D gene (5 bases). CDR3 length: 15 residues. Trimming removed 7 bases from V and 0 bases from J, with 13 bases in between. CDR3 amino acids: CASNRDSYSNQPQHF. In DNA form, the CDR3 reads TGTGCCAGCAACCGGGACTCCTATAGCAATCAGCCCCAGCATTTT.